Below, 11 T cell receptor beta chains from the same sample are listed, as sequenced in a study of beta chain features in type 1 diabetes (dated by TCRdb to 2016 to 2019). The research as a whole found: In all four CD4+ subsets, TCRB CDR3 length was moderately but significantly shorter in type 1 diabetes patients.

These TCRs' antigens remain unknown. Receptor amplification or capture employed the immunoSEQ multiplex PCR assay. The entire isolated RNA was reverse transcribed using the High Capacity cDNA Reverse Transcription Kit, and thus expressed TCRB transcripts were sequenced. TCRdb limited this immuneACCESS table to in-frame rearrangements with V and J called. A share of clones is missing; checked studies link under half to unresolved V genes, and the rest is unexplained. The sample includes 550,000 to 850,000 clones, with about an eighth observed a single time. The leading ten clones occupy less than 0.025% of the sample. The sequenced sample consisted of naive CD4+ T cells from blood. Interpreted using the paper, the cell subset or site label stands for: true naive CD4+ T cells. The source is a man aged 18 to 29 with type 1 diabetes.

This clone was found a few times. The chain combines TRBV6-1 with TRBJ1-4, with TRBD1 as a possible D gene (5 bases). CDR3 size: 16 residues. Germline assignment: CDR1 MNHNS and CDR2 SASEGT. V was pared by 4 bases and J by 8 bases, with 20 bases between. CDR3 in amino acids: CASSATGTPGREKLFF. CDR3 nucleotide sequence: TGTGCCAGCAGTGCCACCGGGACGCCTGGAAGGGAAAAACTGTTTTTT.

This clone was detected a few times. CDR3 protein: CASSPVTRNSPLHF. CDR3 nucleotides: TGTGCCAGCAGCCCGGTCACAAGAAATTCACCCCTCCACTTT. This chain uses TRBV7-2 with TRBJ1-6; no firm D call. CDR1 and CDR2 from the germline V gene are SGHTA and FQGNSA. V was cut by 5 bases and J by 7 bases, with 12 bases left in between. The CDR3 is 14 amino acids.

The gene calls are TRBV7-9 and TRBJ1-1, with D possibly matching TRBD1 (5 bases). Germline assignment: CDR1 SEHNR and CDR2 FQNEAQ (reference sequence). The CDR3 consists of 13 residues. Trimming took 3 bases from V and 8 from J, leaving 13 bases between them. The CDR3 DNA sequence: TGTGCCAGCAGCTTCAGCGCAGGGTCCGAAGCTTTCTTT. Its protein is CASSFSAGSEAFF.

The rearrangement joins TRBV5-1 to TRBJ2-2; D is perhaps TRBD1 (6 bases). CDR1 and CDR2 (germline): SGHRS, YFSETQ. With 3 bases removed from V and 1 base from J, the gap between germline ends came to 7 bases. This CDR3 has 14 amino acids. This CDR3 is CASSSDRNTGELFF. CDR3 coding DNA: TGCGCCAGCAGCTCGGACAGGAACACCGGGGAGCTGTTTTTT.

The CDR3 DNA sequence: TGTGCCAGCAGTTACGGACAGGAGGATTCACCCCTCCACTTT. As protein: CASSYGQEDSPLHF. V gene TRBV6-6 combines with J gene TRBJ1-6; 7 nucleotides line up with TRBD1. The CDR3 extends over 14 amino acids. Germline CDR1 and CDR2: MNHNY and SVGAGI (reference sequence). V gave up 2 bases and J gave up 8 bases; unmatched junction bases: 3.

A few counts support this clone. This sequence joins TRBV7-9 and TRBJ1-4; 7 nucleotides agree with TRBD1. This CDR3 is built from 19 residues. V was clipped by 5 bases and J by 0 bases; unmatched bases: 15. CDR1 SEHNR and CDR2 FQNEAQ come from the germline V gene (reference sequence). Written as DNA, the CDR3 is TGTGCCAGCAGCCGCAAGACGGGACAGCCACTTCCAACTAATGAAAAACTGTTTTTT. Amino acids: CASSRKTGQPLPTNEKLFF.

This clone was counted a few times. This chain uses TRBV20-1 with TRBJ1-1; a weak D match, TRBD1 (5 bases). Per the germline V gene, CDR1 is DFQATT and CDR2 is SNEGSKA (reference sequence). The CDR3 runs 10 residues. V lost 5 bases and J lost 8, with 9 bases in between. CDR3 protein: CSALGQEAFF. As DNA, the CDR3 is TGCAGTGCTCTTGGACAAGAAGCTTTCTTT.

A few counts support this clone. The chain couples TRBV9 to TRBJ1-2; D gene unclear. The CDR3 consists of 12 residues. CDR1 SGDLS and CDR2 YYNGEE come from the germline V gene. The germline V and J ends were trimmed by 0 bases and 6 bases, with 6 bases remaining between them. As DNA, the CDR3 is TGTGCCAGCAGCGTAGGGGCCCATGGCTACACCTTC. This codes for CASSVGAHGYTF. Using reference TRBV9 and TRBJ1-2 for the parts outside the CDR3, the full variable domain is DSGVTQTPKHLITATGQRVTLRCSPRSGDLSVYWYQQSLDQGLQFLIQYYNGEERAKGNILERFSAQQFPDLHSELNLSSLELGDSALYFCASSVGAHGYTFGSGTRLTVV.

The V gene is TRBV5-1, the J gene TRBJ1-6; no definite D call. Germline V CDR1 and CDR2: SGHRS, YFSETQ. This CDR3 has 15 residues. V shed 1 base and J shed 7 bases, with 12 bases lying between them. CDR3 in amino acids: CASSLSGPENSPLHF. CDR3 coding DNA: TGCGCCAGCAGCTTGTCCGGGCCTGAGAATTCACCCCTCCACTTT.

This chain links TRBV27 with TRBJ2-1, with D possibly being TRBD2 (6 bases). Trimming pared 3 bases from V and 6 bases from J, leaving 12 bases between. Germline-derived CDR1 and CDR2 are MNHEY and SMNVEV (reference sequence). This CDR3 comprises 14 residues. CDR3 nucleotide sequence: TGTGCCAGCAGTTTCGGGACTGGGGGCAATGAGCAGTTCTTC. This encodes CASSFGTGGNEQFF.

The chain has TRBV29-1 and TRBJ2-7; 7 bases agree with TRBD2. The CDR3 length is 12 residues. CDR1 is SQVTM, CDR2 ANQGSEA, per germline. The ends lost 7 bases at V and 2 bases at J; junction bases unmatched: 5. This CDR3 is CSAREDTYEQYF. The CDR3 DNA sequence: TGCAGCGCCCGGGAGGACACCTACGAGCAGTACTTC.